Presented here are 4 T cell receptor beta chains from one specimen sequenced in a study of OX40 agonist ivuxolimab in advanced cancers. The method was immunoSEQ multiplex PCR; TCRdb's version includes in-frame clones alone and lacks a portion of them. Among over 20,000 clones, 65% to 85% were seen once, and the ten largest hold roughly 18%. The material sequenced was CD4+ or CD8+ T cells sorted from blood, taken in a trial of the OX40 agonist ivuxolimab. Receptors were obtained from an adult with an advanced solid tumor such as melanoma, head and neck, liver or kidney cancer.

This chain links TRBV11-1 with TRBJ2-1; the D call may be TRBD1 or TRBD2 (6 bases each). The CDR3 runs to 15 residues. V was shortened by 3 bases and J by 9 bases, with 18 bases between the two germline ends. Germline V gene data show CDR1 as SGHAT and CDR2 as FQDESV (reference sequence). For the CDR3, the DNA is TGTGCCAGCAGCTTGACCCCCCCGGGGGCTGGTGAGCAGTTCTTC. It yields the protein CASSLTPPGAGEQFF.

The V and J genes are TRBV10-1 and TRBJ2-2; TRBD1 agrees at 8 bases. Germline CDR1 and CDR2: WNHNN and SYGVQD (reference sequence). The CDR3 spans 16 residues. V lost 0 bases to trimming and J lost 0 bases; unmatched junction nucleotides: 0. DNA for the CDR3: TGCGCCAGCAGTGAGTCGACAGGGGCGAACACCGGGGAGCTGTTTTTT. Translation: CASSESTGANTGELFF.

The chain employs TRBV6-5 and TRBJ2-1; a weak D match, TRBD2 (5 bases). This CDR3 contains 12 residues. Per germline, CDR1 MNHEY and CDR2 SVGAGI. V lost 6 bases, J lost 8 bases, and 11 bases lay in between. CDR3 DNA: TGTGCCAGCAGCTTGCTCGGGGATGAGCAGTTCTTC. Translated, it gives CASSLLGDEQFF.

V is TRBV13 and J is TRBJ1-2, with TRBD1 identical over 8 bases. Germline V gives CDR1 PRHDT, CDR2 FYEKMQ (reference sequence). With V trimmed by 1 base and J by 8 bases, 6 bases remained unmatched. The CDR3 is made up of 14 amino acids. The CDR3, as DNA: TGTGCCAGCAGCTTAGAGGGACAGGCGGGGGGCTACACCTTC. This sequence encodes CASSLEGQAGGYTF.